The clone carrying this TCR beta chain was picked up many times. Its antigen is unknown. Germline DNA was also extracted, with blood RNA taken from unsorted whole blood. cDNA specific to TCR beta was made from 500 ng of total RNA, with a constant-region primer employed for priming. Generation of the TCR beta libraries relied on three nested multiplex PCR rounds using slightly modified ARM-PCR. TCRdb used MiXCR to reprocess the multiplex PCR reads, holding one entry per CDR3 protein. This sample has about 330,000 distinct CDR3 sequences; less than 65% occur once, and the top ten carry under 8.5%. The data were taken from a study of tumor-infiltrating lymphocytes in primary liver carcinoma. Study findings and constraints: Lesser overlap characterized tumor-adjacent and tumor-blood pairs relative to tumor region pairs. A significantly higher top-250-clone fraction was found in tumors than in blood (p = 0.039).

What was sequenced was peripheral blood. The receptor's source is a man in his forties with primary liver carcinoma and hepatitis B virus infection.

Here the CDR3 DNA reads TGCGCCAGCAGCCTCAGCTATAGATCCAACACCGGGGAGCTGTTTTTT. Translation gives CASSLSYRSNTGELFF. The rearrangement uses TRBV4-1 and TRBJ2-2; D is unresolved. CDR3 length equals 16 residues. V shed 4 bases and J shed 2 bases, with 14 bases lying between them. Per germline, CDR1 MGHRA and CDR2 YSYEKL.